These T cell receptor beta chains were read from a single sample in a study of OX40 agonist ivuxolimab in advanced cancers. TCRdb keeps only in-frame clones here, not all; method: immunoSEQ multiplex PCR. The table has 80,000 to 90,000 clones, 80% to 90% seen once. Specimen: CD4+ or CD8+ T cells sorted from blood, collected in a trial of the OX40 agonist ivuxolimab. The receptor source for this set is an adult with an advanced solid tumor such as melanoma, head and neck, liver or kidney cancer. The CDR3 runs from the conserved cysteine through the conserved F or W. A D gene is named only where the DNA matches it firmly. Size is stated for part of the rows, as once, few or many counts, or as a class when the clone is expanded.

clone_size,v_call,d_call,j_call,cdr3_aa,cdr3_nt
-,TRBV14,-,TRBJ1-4,CASSQQGGGEKLFF,TGTGCCAGCAGCCAACAGGGCGGGGGTGAAAAACTGTTTTTT
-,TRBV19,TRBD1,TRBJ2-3,CASSLTGAHGNTQYF,TGTGCCAGTAGTTTAACAGGGGCTCACGGAAATACGCAGTATTTT
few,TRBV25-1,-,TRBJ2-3,CASSDPRVPTDTQYF,TGTGCCAGCAGTGATCCTAGAGTTCCCACAGATACGCAGTATTTT
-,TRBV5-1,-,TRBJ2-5,CASSHLQGGETQYF,TGCGCCAGCAGCCACCTTCAGGGAGGAGAGACCCAGTACTTC
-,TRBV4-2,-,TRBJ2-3,CASSQGKFGPDTQYF,TGTGCCAGCAGCCAAGGAAAATTCGGACCAGATACGCAGTATTTT
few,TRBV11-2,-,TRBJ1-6,CASSYQQGNSPLHF,TGTGCCAGCAGCTACCAGCAGGGTAATTCACCCCTCCACTTT
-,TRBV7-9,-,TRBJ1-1,CASSYGRINTEAFF,TGTGCCAGCAGCTACGGACGGATAAACACTGAAGCTTTCTTT
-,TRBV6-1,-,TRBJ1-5,CASSEERGFRPQHF,TGTGCCAGCAGTGAAGAGAGGGGGTTTCGGCCCCAGCATTTT
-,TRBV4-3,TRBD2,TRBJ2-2,CASSQEPSGRNTGELFF,TGCGCCAGCAGCCAAGAACCTAGCGGGAGGAACACCGGGGAGCTGTTTTTT
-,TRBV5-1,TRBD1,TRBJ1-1,CASSQRTGQTEAFF,TGCGCCAGCAGCCAAAGGACAGGGCAAACTGAAGCTTTCTTT
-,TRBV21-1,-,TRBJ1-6,CASSPPSGTLALNSPLHF,TGTGCCAGCAGCCCTCCCTCGGGGACCCTGGCCCTTAATTCACCCCTCCACTTT
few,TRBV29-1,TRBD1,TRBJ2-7,CSVVTTGGRYEQYF,TGCAGCGTTGTCACTACAGGGGGAAGGTACGAGCAGTACTTC
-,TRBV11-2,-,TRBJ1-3,CASSLVISASSGNTIYF,TGTGCCAGCAGCTTAGTAATCTCGGCGAGCTCTGGAAACACCATATATTTT
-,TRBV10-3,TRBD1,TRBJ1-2,CAISESDRTGYGYTF,TGTGCCATCAGTGAGTCAGATCGGACAGGCTATGGCTACACCTTC
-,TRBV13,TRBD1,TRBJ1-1,CASSSQTGMNTEAFF,TGTGCCAGCAGCTCCCAGACAGGGATGAACACTGAAGCTTTCTTT